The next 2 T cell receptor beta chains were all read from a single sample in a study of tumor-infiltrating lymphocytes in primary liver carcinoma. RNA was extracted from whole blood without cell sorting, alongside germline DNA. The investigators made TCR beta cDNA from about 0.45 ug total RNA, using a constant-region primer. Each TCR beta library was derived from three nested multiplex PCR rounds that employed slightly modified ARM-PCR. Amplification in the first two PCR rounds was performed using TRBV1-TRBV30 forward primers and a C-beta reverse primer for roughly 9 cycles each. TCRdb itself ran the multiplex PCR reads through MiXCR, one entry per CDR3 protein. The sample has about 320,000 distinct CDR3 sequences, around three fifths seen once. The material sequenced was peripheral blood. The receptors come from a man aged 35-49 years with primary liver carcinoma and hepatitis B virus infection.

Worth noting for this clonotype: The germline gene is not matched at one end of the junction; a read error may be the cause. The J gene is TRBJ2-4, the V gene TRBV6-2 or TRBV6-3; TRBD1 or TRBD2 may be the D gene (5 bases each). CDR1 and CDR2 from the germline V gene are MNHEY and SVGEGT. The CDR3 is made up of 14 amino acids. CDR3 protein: CACSYGTQRGIQYF. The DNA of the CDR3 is TGTGCCTGCAGTTACGGGACCCAGCGAGGCATTCAGTACTTC.

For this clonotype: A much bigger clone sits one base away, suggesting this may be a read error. The CDR3 here is CGSSSRQGANYGYTF. The DNA of the CDR3 is TGCGGCAGCAGCAGCCGACAGGGGGCCAACTATGGCTACACCTTC. The rearrangement uses TRBV4-3 and TRBJ1-2; 10 nucleotides agree with TRBD1. CDR1 and CDR2 from the germline V gene are LGHNA and YSLEER. The CDR3 contains 15 residues.